This T cell receptor (beta chain) originates from a study of vaccination and CD4 T cells after COVID-19. Whole-study context: After nasal swab PCR-confirmed SARS-CoV-2, under 10 convalescents had mild disease and one severe. The post-vaccine samples came a median around 72 days after dose two (range 14 to 241).

Cultured CD4+ T cell DNA underwent sequencing with the Oncomine TCR Beta short-read assay. Genomic DNA was drawn out of CD4+ T cells grown in culture. TCRdb passed the PCR reads through MiXCR, listing each CDR3 protein once. The data show roughly 20,000 distinct CDR3 sequences, over 50% seen once. Germline lookup yields CDR1 MDHEN and CDR2 SYDVKM. This CDR3 has 13 amino acids. The V segment lost 2 bases and the J segment 8 bases; nucleotides outside the gene matches: 5. This clonotype was seen only once. No antigen is known for it. The treatment here: roughly nine-day PBMC culture with coronavirus spike peptide pools or control peptides (ViraFEST assay).

The J gene is TRBJ1-2, the V gene TRBV28, with TRBD1 matching 7 bases. This receptor was obtained from a human donor who had recovered from COVID-19. Sequenced material: CD4+ T cells from blood, cultured in vitro. CDR3: CASSLEGARGYTF. The CDR3 nucleotides read TGTGCCAGCAGTTTAGAGGGGGCGCGGGGCTACACCTTC.